Shown below are 29 T cell receptor beta chains from a single sample sequenced in a study of T cell repertoires in cytomegalovirus infection. TCRdb reprocessed the reads with MiXCR, giving one entry per CDR3 protein. Of fewer than 350,000 distinct CDR3 sequences listed, about 29% are singletons. The antigens of these receptors remain unknown. The sample in question was cultured PBMCs, obtained from culture after CMV antigen stimulation. The receptor set was obtained from a human donor in good health (CMV status not recorded). Some clones in this sample may be carry-over from other donors' samples.

This clonotype was counted between two and nine times. The chain couples TRBV12-3 or TRBV12-4 to TRBJ1-1; 7 bases map to TRBD1. The V and J ends lost 7 bases and 0 bases, in that order; junction bases with no gene match: 5. CDR3 length: 14 amino acids. Here the CDR3 DNA reads TGTGCCAGCAACCGGGACAGCATGAACACTGAAGCTTTCTTT. It encodes CASNRDSMNTEAFF.

This clonotype was seen ten or more times. The CDR3 protein is CASSLGAGGLANYGYTF. Here the CDR3 DNA reads TGTGCCAGCAGCCTCGGGGCAGGGGGCTTAGCCAACTATGGCTACACCTTC. The chain couples TRBV7-6 to TRBJ1-2; 8 bases line up with TRBD1. Losses at the gene ends were 5 bases for V and 2 bases for J; bases not matched to a gene: 13. CDR3 length equals 17 residues. Germline V gene lookup returns CDR1 SGHVS and CDR2 FNYEAQ.

There are many counts of this clonotype. The chain uses TRBV7-2 and TRBJ2-7; perhaps TRBD1 as D (5 bases). Germline lookup yields CDR1 SGHTA and CDR2 FQGNSA. Trimming left V 1 base short and J 3 bases short, with 16 bases between. The CDR3 is 16 residues long. The CDR3 nucleotides are TGTGCCAGCAGCTTAGATCCGCTGACAGCAATCTACGAGCAGTACTTC. This translates into CASSLDPLTAIYEQYF. Complete variable domain (other parts from reference TRBV7-2 and TRBJ2-7): GAGVSQSPSNKVTEKGKDVELRCDPISGHTALYWYRQSLGQGLEFLIYFQGNSAPDKSGLPSDRFSAERTGGSVSTLTIQRTQQEDSAVYLCASSLDPLTAIYEQYFGPGTRLTVT.

This rearrangement joins TRBV4-1 to TRBJ2-1; 8 nucleotides line up with TRBD2. The germline V gene has CDR1 MGHRA and CDR2 YSYEKL. The CDR3 sequence is 15 residues long. J was trimmed by 8 bases and V by 0 bases; bases with no gene match: 6. The CDR3 protein is CASSQDVSGIDEQFF. The CDR3 bases are TGCGCCAGCAGCCAAGACGTTAGCGGGATCGATGAGCAGTTCTTC.

This chain links TRBV20-1 with TRBJ1-4; D might be TRBD1 (6 bases). This CDR3 comprises 15 residues. Germline-derived CDR1 and CDR2 are DFQATT and SNEGSKA (reference sequence). The V gene lost 6 bases and the J gene lost 4 bases, with 18 bases spanning the gap. CDR3 DNA sequence: TGCAGTGCCGACCGGGGGGGGGCATTTAATGAAAAACTGTTTTTT. Translated: CSADRGGAFNEKLFF.

The chain is built from TRBV19 and TRBJ1-5, with no clear D. Germline V gene sequence: CDR1 LNHDA, CDR2 SQIVND (reference sequence). Trimming left V 4 bases short and J 3 bases short, with 19 bases between. CDR3 length equals 17 residues. The CDR3 DNA reads as TGTGCCAGTAGTACCCCTAAAGGCCTAATATTCAATCAGCCCCAGCATTTT. It is translated as CASSTPKGLIFNQPQHF.

In this sample, this clonotype turned up many times. The V call is TRBV19, the J call TRBJ2-1, with D possibly matching TRBD2 (6 bases). In germline, CDR1 is LNHDA, CDR2 SQIVND (reference sequence). The V end was cut by 3 bases, the J end by 0 bases, with 12 bases between. The CDR3 covers 16 residues. CDR3 sequence reads: CASSIWGDNSYNEQFF. In DNA form, the CDR3 reads TGTGCCAGTAGTATCTGGGGGGATAACTCCTACAATGAGCAGTTCTTC.

V is TRBV6-5 and J is TRBJ2-1; 16 positions agree with TRBD2. The CDR3 length is 15 residues. The V segment lost 5 bases and the J segment 8 bases; nucleotides outside the gene matches: 3. CDR1 and CDR2 (germline): MNHEY, SVGAGI. The CDR3 region has the DNA TGTGCCAGCAGTGTGGGACTAGCGGGGGGGCATGAGCAGTTCTTC. Protein sequence: CASSVGLAGGHEQFF.

This clonotype was counted between two and nine times. The J gene is TRBJ2-7, the V gene TRBV7-6; 7 bases align to TRBD2. The CDR3 runs to 14 residues. Germline-derived CDR1 and CDR2 are SGHVS and FNYEAQ. J lost 3 bases, V lost 5 bases, and 7 bases had no gene match. The CDR3 sequence: CASSTIAGLYEQYF. CDR3 DNA sequence: TGTGCCAGCAGCACAATAGCGGGCCTCTACGAGCAGTACTTC. Looking up the rest from reference TRBV7-6 and TRBJ2-7 gives the full variable domain: GAGVSQSPRYKVTKRGQDVALRCDPISGHVSLYWYRQALGQGPEFLTYFNYEAQQDKSGLPNDRFSAERPEGSISTLTIQRTEQRDSAMYRCASSTIAGLYEQYFGPGTRLTVT.

This clonotype was counted a few times. This chain links TRBV28 with TRBJ1-1, with a possible D match to TRBD1 (6 bases). With 7 bases removed from V and 6 bases from J, the gap between germline ends came to 15 bases. This CDR3 is built from 13 residues. Germline V lookup: CDR1 MDHEN, CDR2 SYDVKM. CDR3 amino acids: CASNKQGRSEAFF. CDR3 DNA: TGTGCCAGCAATAAACAGGGTCGGTCTGAAGCTTTCTTT.

This clonotype was counted a few times. This chain connects TRBV6-5 to TRBJ2-6, with unresolved D. The CDR3 length is 16 residues. V was shortened by 8 bases and J by 2 bases, with 16 bases between the two germline ends. The germline V gene encodes CDR1 MNHEY and CDR2 SVGAGI. Here the CDR3 reads CASRLGFHTGANVLTF. The DNA for the CDR3 is TGTGCCAGCCGCTTGGGTTTTCACACTGGGGCCAACGTCCTGACTTTC.

This clonotype came up a few times. In DNA, the CDR3 is TGCAGTGCGAAAGCAGGGGGCGCGGGCACTGAAGCTTTCTTT. It is translated as CSAKAGGAGTEAFF. V usage is TRBV20-1 and J usage is TRBJ1-1; 8 nucleotides agree with TRBD1. Germline CDR1 is DFQATT and CDR2 is SNEGSKA (reference sequence). This CDR3 has 14 residues. V was clipped by 6 bases and J by 4 bases; unmatched bases: 10.

This clonotype was observed many times. The chain uses TRBV4-1 and TRBJ2-1; D might be TRBD2 (5 bases). The V end lost 0 bases, the J end lost 6 bases, and 12 bases lay between the germline ends. Germline CDR1 is MGHRA and CDR2 is YSYEKL. This CDR3 contains 15 residues. The CDR3 here is CASSQDSASGNEQFF. The CDR3 region has the DNA TGCGCCAGCAGCCAAGATAGCGCGAGCGGCAATGAGCAGTTCTTC.

The J gene is TRBJ2-1, the V gene TRBV6-5; 13 bases are shared with TRBD2. CDR1 is MNHEY, CDR2 SVGAGI, per germline. The CDR3 length is 14 residues. J lost 15 bases, V lost 4 bases, and 9 bases had no gene match. The CDR3 loop reads CASSSGTSGIRRFF. CDR3 in DNA: TGTGCCAGCAGTTCCGGGACTAGCGGGATAAGGCGGTTCTTC.

This clonotype was picked up a small number of times. The DNA for the CDR3 is TGTGCCAGCAGTTACTCGAAATCACCCCTCCACTTT. Translated: CASSYSKSPLHF. The chain uses TRBV6-8 and TRBJ1-6; no definite D call. Germline CDR1 is MNHGY and CDR2 is SAAAGT. With 0 bases removed from V and 10 bases from J, the gap between germline ends came to 4 bases. This CDR3 contains 12 residues.

This clonotype was seen once. The chain combines TRBV7-9 with TRBJ1-1; 8 bases map to TRBD1. There are 16 residues in the CDR3. V lost 4 bases, J lost 4 bases, and 11 bases stayed unmatched. The V gene's germline CDR1 is SEHNR and CDR2 FQNEAQ (reference sequence). CDR3 loop: CASSSAPGQGGTEAFF. The CDR3 DNA reads as TGTGCCAGCAGCTCAGCCCCCGGACAGGGAGGCACTGAAGCTTTCTTT.

There are a few counts of this clonotype. The chain carries TRBV6-8 and TRBJ2-7; D remains unclear. Looked up from germline, CDR1 is MNHGY and CDR2 is SAAAGT. Between the trimmed V and J ends, which lost 6 bases and 4 bases, there was a span of 16 bases. The CDR3 loop spans 14 amino acids. The CDR3 is CASRTPQRRYEQYF. As DNA, the CDR3 is TGTGCCAGCAGGACTCCTCAGCGCCGGTACGAGCAGTACTTC.

The J gene is TRBJ1-2, the V gene TRBV27; TRBD1 matches 8 bases. Trimming at V came to 5 bases and at J to 4 bases, leaving 3 bases not matched to a gene. The CDR3 has 13 residues. Germline V lookup: CDR1 MNHEY, CDR2 SMNVEV (reference sequence). CDR3 nucleotide sequence: TGTGCCAGCAGTCGACAGGGGATCTATGGCTACACCTTC. Translated, it gives CASSRQGIYGYTF.

The V gene is TRBV12-3 or TRBV12-4, the J gene TRBJ2-3, with D perhaps given as TRBD1 or TRBD2 (5 bases each). The germline V and J ends were trimmed by 6 bases and 0 bases, with 13 bases remaining between them. This CDR3 region has 15 residues. CDR3 in amino acids: CASSPQRGSTDTQYF. The DNA for the CDR3 is TGTGCCAGCAGCCCCCAGAGGGGTAGCACAGATACGCAGTATTTT.

This clonotype was recorded a few times. The V call is TRBV6-6, the J call TRBJ2-1; D is perhaps TRBD1 (6 bases). Germline CDR1 is MNHNY and CDR2 is SVGAGI (reference sequence). This CDR3 is built from 15 residues. V was trimmed by 7 bases and J by 4 bases, leaving 17 bases between them. The CDR3 here is CASKEGQGWYNEQFF. The CDR3 DNA is TGTGCCAGCAAAGAGGGCCAGGGGTGGTACAATGAGCAGTTCTTC.

This clonotype was observed a handful of times. V is TRBV10-3 and J is TRBJ1-4; the D gene is possibly TRBD1 (6 bases). The germline V gene has CDR1 ENHRY and CDR2 SYGVKD. CDR3 size: 14 residues. V was cut by 6 bases and J by 6 bases, with 14 bases left in between. Written as DNA, the CDR3 is TGTGCCATCAGCGAGCGGGGGCCCTATGAAAAACTGTTTTTT. Translated: CAISERGPYEKLFF.

This chain uses TRBV6-8 with TRBJ2-7, with 8 bases identical to TRBD1. V trimming: 5 bases; J trimming: 3 bases; junction bases outside the gene matches: 6. The CDR3 totals 14 residues. Germline V gene sequence: CDR1 MNHGY, CDR2 SAAAGT. The CDR3 coding sequence is TGTGCCAGCAGTAGACGACAGGGGAGCTACGAGCAGTACTTC. Protein sequence: CASSRRQGSYEQYF.

CDR3 region: CASSQGTVNYGYTF. The CDR3 DNA is TGTGCCAGCTCACAAGGGACAGTCAACTATGGCTACACCTTC. The chain carries TRBV18 and TRBJ1-2; 7 bases line up with TRBD1. Per the germline V gene, CDR1 is KGHSH and CDR2 is LQKENI. This CDR3 comprises 14 residues. V was pared by 4 bases and J by 2 bases, with 4 bases of the junction left unmatched. Looking up the rest from reference TRBV18 and TRBJ1-2 gives the full variable domain: NAGVMQNPRHLVRRRGQEARLRCSPMKGHSHVYWYRQLPEEGLKFMVYLQKENIIDESGMPKERFSAEFPKEGPSILRIQQVVRGDSAAYFCASSQGTVNYGYTFGSGTRLTVV.

At least ten counts were recorded for this clonotype. This sequence joins TRBV7-2 and TRBJ2-3; perhaps TRBD2 as D (5 bases). The V end lost 6 bases, the J end lost 3 bases, and 16 bases lay between the germline ends. The germline V gene has CDR1 SGHTA and CDR2 FQGNSA. The CDR3 is 15 amino acids. This chain's CDR3 is CASRSAFSGTDTQYF. Written as DNA, the CDR3 is TGTGCCAGCAGGTCCGCGTTCTCGGGGACAGATACGCAGTATTTT.

This clonotype was detected a few times. The chain has TRBV15 and TRBJ2-1; TRBD2 aligns across 8 bases. This CDR3 is built from 15 residues. Looked up from germline, CDR1 is LNHNV and CDR2 is YYDKDF (reference sequence). The J segment lost 5 bases and the V segment lost 11 bases, leaving 14 bases of the junction unmatched. CDR3 bases: TGTGCCTCCCACCCAAAACTAGCGGCAGACAATGAGCAGTTCTTC. Translated: CASHPKLAADNEQFF.

The J gene is TRBJ1-1, the V gene TRBV7-9; 8 bases agree with TRBD1. CDR3 length equals 17 residues. Germline trimming cut 4 bases from V and 0 bases from J; bases unmatched to any gene: 10. Germline values: CDR1 SEHNR, CDR2 FQNEAQ (reference sequence). The chain's CDR3 is CASSYPWGQALNTEAFF. For the CDR3, the DNA is TGTGCCAGCAGCTACCCATGGGGACAGGCATTGAACACTGAAGCTTTCTTT. The full variable domain, with the rest looked up from reference TRBV7-9 and TRBJ1-1, is DTGVSQNPRHKITKRGQNVTFRCDPISEHNRLYWYRQTLGQGPEFLTYFQNEAQLEKSRLLSDRFSAERPKGSFSTLEIQRTEQGDSAMYLCASSYPWGQALNTEAFFGQGTRLTVV.

In its sample, this clonotype was seen a few times. This chain joins TRBV7-2 and TRBJ1-2; D is unresolved. Trimming took 5 bases from V and 4 from J, leaving 20 bases between them. CDR1 is SGHTA and CDR2 is FQGNSA in the germline V gene. CDR3 length equals 16 residues. Here the CDR3 reads CASSPLLQWALYGYTF. In nucleotides, the CDR3 is TGTGCCAGCAGCCCCCTTCTACAGTGGGCCCTCTATGGCTACACCTTC.

The V call is TRBV18, the J call TRBJ2-2; D not resolved. Deletions cut 8 bases from V and 7 bases from J, with 17 bases between. Per the germline V gene, CDR1 is KGHSH and CDR2 is LQKENI. The CDR3 is 14 residues long. CDR3 amino acids: CASLIALTDGELFF. The CDR3 nucleotides read TGTGCCAGCCTCATAGCCCTTACCGACGGGGAGCTGTTTTTT.

This rearrangement joins TRBV20-1 to TRBJ1-2, with D possibly matching TRBD1 (5 bases). Trimming removed 5 bases from V and 3 bases from J, with 13 bases in between. The CDR3 covers 13 residues. Per the germline V gene, CDR1 is DFQATT and CDR2 is SNEGSKA (reference sequence). CDR3 protein: CSASRDGDYGYTF. Written as DNA, the CDR3 is TGCAGTGCTTCCCGGGACGGGGACTATGGCTACACCTTC.